The 29 T cell receptor beta chains reported below all come from one sample, sequenced in a study of T cells after somatic rescue of genetic block. Sequencing was performed with immunoSEQ multiplex PCR; in TCRdb, only in-frame clones are kept and a portion is missing. The table lists approximately 9,800 clones, roughly 74% of them singletons. Sequenced material: peripheral blood mononuclear cells (PBMCs). Receptors were obtained from a boy younger than 18.

V is TRBV5-1 and J is TRBJ2-7; D may be TRBD1 (6 bases). This CDR3 is built from 12 residues. Germline assignment: CDR1 SGHRS and CDR2 YFSETQ. V was cut by 2 bases and J by 5 bases, with 8 bases left in between. This chain's CDR3 is CASSLQGNEQYF. CDR3 DNA: TGCGCCAGCAGCTTACAGGGAAACGAGCAGTACTTC.

This clone has more than one count but fewer than ten. This chain joins TRBV28 and TRBJ1-2; a weak D match, TRBD1 (5 bases). V lost 2 bases and J 2 bases, leaving 9 bases between the germline ends. This CDR3 has 14 amino acids. Looked up from germline, CDR1 is MDHEN and CDR2 is SYDVKM. The chain's CDR3 is CASSLPGPNYGYTF. CDR3 nucleotides: TGTGCCAGCAGTTTACCGGGACCGAACTATGGCTACACCTTC.

This chain links TRBV11-2 with TRBJ2-7, with TRBD1 matching 9 bases. The CDR3 length is 15 residues. The ends lost 5 bases at V and 5 bases at J; junction bases unmatched: 10. The germline V gene has CDR1 SGHAT and CDR2 FQNNGV. DNA for the CDR3: TGTGCCAGCAGCCGAGGGGACAGGGTAAAGGACGAGCAGTACTTC. It codes for CASSRGDRVKDEQYF.

V and J are TRBV9 and TRBJ2-2, with TRBD1 matching over 12 bases. In germline, CDR1 is SGDLS, CDR2 YYNGEE. The CDR3 consists of 16 residues. V gave up 2 bases and J gave up 6 bases; unmatched junction bases: 5. CDR3 coding DNA: TGTGCCAGCAGCGTCCCGGGACAGGGGGCCCCCGGGGAGCTGTTTTTT. Its translation: CASSVPGQGAPGELFF.

This clone was counted a single time. The genes are TRBV21-1 and TRBJ2-1; the table's D call of TRBD2 was not tested on the DNA. TRBV21-1 is flagged as a pseudogene. CDR3 length equals 21 residues. Here the CDR3 reads CASSKRDRAGTSGESYNEQFF. DNA for the CDR3: TGTGCCAGCAGCAAAAGGGACAGGGCTGGGACTAGCGGGGAATCCTACAATGAGCAGTTCTTC.

J is TRBJ1-1 and V is TRBV28; tentative D call: TRBD1 (6 bases). Trimming took 2 bases from V and 10 from J, leaving 11 bases between them. Germline CDR1 and CDR2: MDHEN and SYDVKM. There are 12 residues in the CDR3. DNA of the CDR3: TGTGCCAGCAGTTTAGGGGGCCTGGGAGCTTTCTTT. Protein: CASSLGGLGAFF.

V gene TRBV5-4 combines with J gene TRBJ1-3, with 7 bases aligning to TRBD1. The CDR3 is made up of 15 amino acids. Germline trimming cut 4 bases from V and 2 bases from J; bases unmatched to any gene: 6. Germline V gene sequence: CDR1 SGHNT, CDR2 YYREEE (reference sequence). In DNA form, the CDR3 reads TGTGCCAGCAGCGCCGGGACAGCACCTGGAAACACCATATATTTT. Translation gives CASSAGTAPGNTIYF.

The rearrangement links TRBV4-1 to TRBJ2-3; D may be TRBD2 (6 bases). Trimming stripped 1 base from V and 6 bases from J, with 11 bases between. CDR1 is MGHRA and CDR2 is YSYEKL in the germline V gene. The CDR3 sequence is 14 residues long. CDR3 DNA sequence: TGCGCCAGCAGCCAAGCAGGTCTAGCGGATACGCAGTATTTT. Amino acid sequence: CASSQAGLADTQYF.

The chain combines TRBV5-1 with TRBJ2-1, with 9 bases identical to TRBD1. The V gene end was trimmed by 2 bases and the J gene end by 6 bases; junction bases not matched to a gene: 6. The CDR3 consists of 15 residues. Germline values: CDR1 SGHRS, CDR2 YFSETQ. The CDR3 DNA reads TGCGCCAGCAGCTTCATGGGACAGGGCCTCAATGAGCAGTTCTTC. Its protein product is CASSFMGQGLNEQFF. Full variable domain (rest looked up from reference TRBV5-1 and TRBJ2-1): KAGVTQTPRYLIKTRGQQVTLSCSPISGHRSVSWYQQTPGQGLQFLFEYFSETQRNKGNFPGRFSGRQFSNSRSEMNVSTLELGDSALYLCASSFMGQGLNEQFFGPGTRLTVL.

This clone came up once. The rearrangement joins TRBV4-1 to TRBJ1-6, with 8 nucleotides matching TRBD1. The CDR3 contains 15 residues. The J segment lost 9 bases and the V segment lost 0 bases, leaving 4 bases of the junction unmatched. CDR1 MGHRA and CDR2 YSYEKL come from the germline V gene. CDR3 protein: CASSQDRGRGSPLHF. CDR3 nucleotides: TGCGCCAGCAGCCAAGACAGGGGGCGAGGTTCACCCCTCCACTTT.

The J gene is TRBJ1-2, the V gene TRBV6-6; a weak D match, TRBD1 (5 bases). V was shortened by 5 bases and J by 0 bases, with 10 bases between the two germline ends. The germline V gene encodes CDR1 MNHNY and CDR2 SVGAGI (reference sequence). The CDR3 sequence is 14 residues long. The CDR3 region is CASSVDSSNYGYTF. The CDR3 bases are TGTGCCAGCAGTGTCGACAGTTCTAACTATGGCTACACCTTC.

The CDR3 DNA follows: TGTGCCAGCAGTTGGAACCAGGGAGTCAATTCACCCCTCCACTTT. Translated: CASSWNQGVNSPLHF. The chain carries TRBV27 and TRBJ1-6; D possibly corresponds to TRBD1 (5 bases). The CDR3 consists of 15 residues. V lost 4 bases, J lost 7 bases, and 14 bases lay in between. From germline, CDR1 is MNHEY and CDR2 SMNVEV (reference sequence).

The rearrangement joins TRBV2 to TRBJ1-5; D might be TRBD1 (5 bases). The V gene's germline CDR1 is SNHLY and CDR2 FYNNEI. Trimming took 7 bases from V and 0 from J, leaving 7 bases between them. There are 13 residues in the CDR3. The CDR3 nucleotides are TGTGCCAGCAAGACAGATAGCAATCAGCCCCAGCATTTT. Amino acids: CASKTDSNQPQHF.

This sequence joins TRBV5-6 and TRBJ1-2; D call uncertain. The CDR3 runs to 15 residues. Germline V gives CDR1 SGHDT, CDR2 YYEEEE. V lost 0 bases to trimming and J lost 4 bases, with 13 bases between them. The CDR3 DNA is TGTGCCAGCAGCTTGGGACATTTCGGCCTCTATGGCTACACCTTC. This encodes CASSLGHFGLYGYTF.

This clone was counted a single time. V and J are TRBV6-1 and TRBJ2-5, with a possible D match to TRBD1 (7 bases). Between the trimmed V and J ends, which lost 7 bases and 5 bases, there was a span of 11 bases. CDR1 and CDR2 from the germline V gene are MNHNS and SASEGT. The CDR3 contains 12 residues. The CDR3 reads CASNPGGETQYF. The CDR3 DNA sequence: TGTGCCAGCAACCCAGGGGGGGAGACCCAGTACTTC.

J is TRBJ2-3 and V is TRBV11-3; 10 nucleotides agree with TRBD2. Germline CDR1 is SGHNT and CDR2 is YENEEA. After removal of 1 base from V and 2 bases from J, the junction contained 6 bases not matched to a gene. There are 17 residues in the CDR3. CDR3 nucleotide sequence: TGTGCCAGCAGCTTAGGCGTCACTAGCGGGGCCACAGATACGCAGTATTTT. This translates into CASSLGVTSGATDTQYF.

The V gene is TRBV27, the J gene TRBJ2-1, with D maybe TRBD2 (6 bases). CDR3 size: 17 residues. V was trimmed by 3 bases and J by 4 bases, leaving 19 bases between them. CDR1 and CDR2 (germline): MNHEY, SMNVEV (reference sequence). This CDR3 reads CASSFRERAYTYNEQFF. In DNA, the CDR3 is TGTGCCAGCAGTTTTAGGGAGCGGGCCTATACTTACAATGAGCAGTTCTTC.

The chain is built from TRBV5-6 and TRBJ2-5, with D hard to call. The CDR3 runs to 14 residues. Per the germline V gene, CDR1 is SGHDT and CDR2 is YYEEEE. Trimming took off 0 bases at V and 7 bases at J, with 13 bases between the two ends. CDR3 residues: CASSLVLTGGTQYF. The CDR3 DNA follows: TGTGCCAGCAGCTTGGTCCTAACGGGCGGGACCCAGTACTTC.

J is TRBJ1-6 and V is TRBV10-3; D ambiguous. V shed 3 bases and J shed 9 bases, with 18 bases lying between them. CDR3 length equals 16 residues. Per germline, CDR1 ENHRY and CDR2 SYGVKD. CDR3 DNA: TGTGCCATCAGTGAACGATTAAGTGGAGACTCTTCACCCCTCCACTTT. It encodes CAISERLSGDSSPLHF.

This clone was detected once. V is TRBV19 and J is TRBJ1-1; D remains ambiguous. This CDR3 region has 13 residues. V was shortened by 3 bases and J by 1 base, with 6 bases between the two germline ends. Germline loops: CDR1 LNHDA, CDR2 SQIVND (reference sequence). CDR3: CASSIGENTEAFF. DNA of the CDR3: TGTGCCAGTAGTATCGGGGAGAACACTGAAGCTTTCTTT.

The genes are TRBV9 and TRBJ2-3; 9 bases agree with TRBD1. The CDR3 runs to 16 residues. From germline, CDR1 is SGDLS and CDR2 YYNGEE. Trimming cost V 4 bases and J 0 bases; bases outside gene matches: 6. As DNA, the CDR3 is TGTGCCAGCAGCCAACGGACAGGGGCTAGCACAGATACGCAGTATTTT. Translation gives CASSQRTGASTDTQYF.

The chain has TRBV18 and TRBJ2-1; 8 nucleotides agree with TRBD2. Germline V gives CDR1 KGHSH, CDR2 LQKENI. V shed 3 bases, J shed 7 bases, and the junction held 8 bases outside the gene matches. The CDR3 is 15 residues long. CDR3: CASSPLAGPANEQFF. CDR3 bases: TGTGCCAGCTCACCTTTAGCGGGACCCGCGAATGAGCAGTTCTTC.

The chain couples TRBV5-5 to TRBJ1-6; D is ambiguous. This CDR3 spans 15 amino acids. V lost 0 bases to trimming and J lost 6 bases, with 10 bases between them. Per the germline V gene, CDR1 is SGHKS and CDR2 is YYEKEE (reference sequence). The CDR3 loop reads CASSLVGSLNSPLHF. The CDR3, as DNA: TGTGCCAGCAGCTTGGTAGGGTCCCTTAATTCACCCCTCCACTTT.

The chain joins TRBV21-1 to TRBJ2-7; the D call in the table, TRBD1, was not verified against the DNA. TRBV21-1 is noted as a pseudogene. This CDR3 is 16 amino acids long. The CDR3 sequence: CASSKAGDRATYEQYF. CDR3 DNA sequence: TGTGCCAGCAGCAAAGCTGGGGACAGGGCAACCTACGAGCAGTACTTC.

This clone has only a few counts. The chain has TRBV5-6 and TRBJ2-3, with D hard to call. Germline values: CDR1 SGHDT, CDR2 YYEEEE. The CDR3 has 17 amino acids. V lost 5 bases, J lost 6 bases, and 25 bases lay in between. The CDR3 reads CASSFPRTSSGEDTQYF. CDR3 in DNA: TGTGCCAGCAGTTTTCCCCGGACCTCCTCGGGCGAGGATACGCAGTATTTT.

This sequence joins TRBV4-1 and TRBJ2-5; either TRBD1 or TRBD2 may fit D (5 bases each). The germline V gene encodes CDR1 MGHRA and CDR2 YSYEKL. Trimming stripped 3 bases from V and 1 base from J, with 9 bases between. This CDR3 is built from 14 residues. CDR3 coding DNA: TGCGCCAGCAGCCAGGGACCTGTCCAAGAGACCCAGTACTTC. Translation gives CASSQGPVQETQYF.

The chain has TRBV5-5 and TRBJ2-7; 7 bases map to TRBD2. Trimming cost V 1 base and J 3 bases; bases outside gene matches: 7. This CDR3 has 15 residues. CDR1 and CDR2 (germline): SGHKS, YYEKEE (reference sequence). The CDR3 sequence: CASSLFGLAVYEQYF. The CDR3, as DNA: TGTGCCAGCAGCTTGTTCGGGCTAGCGGTCTACGAGCAGTACTTC.

The chain joins TRBV5-1 to TRBJ2-2, with 7 bases matching TRBD1. J was trimmed by 0 bases and V by 4 bases; bases with no gene match: 6. The CDR3 runs to 16 residues. CDR1 and CDR2 from the germline V gene are SGHRS and YFSETQ. The CDR3 region has the DNA TGCGCCAGCAGCCCCCCGGACAGGTCGAACACCGGGGAGCTGTTTTTT. As protein: CASSPPDRSNTGELFF.

This rearrangement joins TRBV10-1 to TRBJ1-2; 9 bases are shared with TRBD1. The CDR3 totals 15 residues. Unmatched junction bases numbered 11, after V lost 6 bases and J lost 6 bases. Germline V gene sequence: CDR1 WNHNN, CDR2 SYGVQD (reference sequence). For the CDR3, the DNA is TGCGCCAGCAGCCCCCGGACAGGGGAAAATGATGGCTACACCTTC. It translates to CASSPRTGENDGYTF.